Listed below are T cell receptor beta chains from one sample, sequenced in a study of T cell responses to AZD1222 COVID-19 vaccine. The protocol was immunoSEQ multiplex PCR, while the TCRdb copy is restricted to in-frame clones and leaves out a portion. Altogether some 150,000 clones are present, 80% to 95% being singletons, with the ten largest covering more than 3.5%. The material sequenced was peripheral blood, taken on day 0 of AZD1222 vaccination. These receptors came from an adult in good health. CDR3s include the opening cysteine and the closing phenylalanine or tryptophan.

j_gene: TRBJ1-4
v_gene: TRBV27
CDR3aa: CASSFRSPGRTTNEKLFF

j_gene: TRBJ1-1
v_gene: TRBV5-6
CDR3aa: CASSLGAVKNTEAFF

j_gene: TRBJ2-2
v_gene: TRBV19
CDR3aa: CASSLSFTGELFF

j_gene: TRBJ2-7
v_gene: TRBV7-9
CDR3aa: CASSLRQSSYEQYF

j_gene: TRBJ1-2
v_gene: TRBV6-5
CDR3aa: CASSSTDGNGYTF

j_gene: TRBJ1-4
v_gene: TRBV19
CDR3aa: CASSIDVQEELFF

j_gene: TRBJ2-3
v_gene: TRBV19
CDR3aa: CASRELRGGTQYF

j_gene: TRBJ2-1
v_gene: TRBV7-2
CDR3aa: CASSLVWQGPYNEQFF

j_gene: TRBJ2-6
v_gene: TRBV9
CDR3aa: CASSPITGGTGANVLTF

j_gene: TRBJ1-6
v_gene: TRBV7-3
CDR3aa: CASSLGRGNLHF

j_gene: TRBJ2-1
v_gene: TRBV3-1/TRBV3-2
CDR3aa: CASSQAPINEQFF

j_gene: TRBJ1-5
v_gene: TRBV27
CDR3aa: CASSLSGNQPQHF

j_gene: TRBJ1-5
v_gene: TRBV6-5
CDR3aa: CASRRRGGSNQPQHF

j_gene: TRBJ2-2
v_gene: TRBV14
CDR3aa: CASSQYLSTGELFF

j_gene: TRBJ2-3
v_gene: TRBV15
CDR3aa: CATSRGTSGASTDTQYF

j_gene: TRBJ1-1
v_gene: TRBV11-3
CDR3aa: CASSQGGGGDTEAFF

j_gene: TRBJ1-1
v_gene: TRBV2
CDR3aa: CASSIGREAEAFF

j_gene: TRBJ2-7
v_gene: TRBV19
CDR3aa: CASSTTSGTPHEQYF

j_gene: TRBJ2-7
v_gene: TRBV3-1/TRBV3-2
CDR3aa: CASSQDRGEQYF

j_gene: TRBJ1-6
v_gene: TRBV7-2
CDR3aa: CASSFPGREGSPLHF

j_gene: TRBJ1-4
v_gene: TRBV6-4
CDR3aa: CASSATGTPNEKLFF

j_gene: TRBJ2-1
v_gene: TRBV9
CDR3aa: CASSVGGSNEQFF

j_gene: TRBJ2-2
v_gene: TRBV5-1
CDR3aa: CASSQGGTGELFF

j_gene: TRBJ2-3
v_gene: TRBV30
CDR3aa: CAWSVPSGAGDTQYF

j_gene: TRBJ1-2
v_gene: TRBV28
CDR3aa: CASSLSGRANYGYTF

j_gene: TRBJ2-7
v_gene: TRBV7-6
CDR3aa: CASSFNGTSGSSTYEQYF

j_gene: TRBJ2-3
v_gene: TRBV9
CDR3aa: CASSVAPSVARGSTDTQYF

j_gene: TRBJ2-2
v_gene: TRBV19
CDR3aa: CASSISGRSSGELFF

j_gene: TRBJ2-5
v_gene: TRBV7-2
CDR3aa: CASSLVQQETQYF